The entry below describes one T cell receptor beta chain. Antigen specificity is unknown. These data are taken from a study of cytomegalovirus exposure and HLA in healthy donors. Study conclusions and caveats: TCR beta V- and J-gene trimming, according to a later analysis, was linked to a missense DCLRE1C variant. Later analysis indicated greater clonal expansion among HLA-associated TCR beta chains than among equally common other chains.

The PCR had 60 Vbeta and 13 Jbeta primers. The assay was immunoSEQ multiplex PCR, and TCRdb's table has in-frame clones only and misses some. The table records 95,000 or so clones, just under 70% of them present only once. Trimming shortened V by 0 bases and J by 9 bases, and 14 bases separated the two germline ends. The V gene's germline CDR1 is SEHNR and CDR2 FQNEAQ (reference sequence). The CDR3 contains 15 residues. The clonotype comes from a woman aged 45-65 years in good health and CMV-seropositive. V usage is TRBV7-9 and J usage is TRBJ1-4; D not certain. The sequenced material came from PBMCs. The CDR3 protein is CASSLALEGPQKLFF. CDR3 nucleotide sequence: TGTGCCAGCAGCTTAGCGTTAGAGGGTCCGCAAAAACTGTTTTTT.